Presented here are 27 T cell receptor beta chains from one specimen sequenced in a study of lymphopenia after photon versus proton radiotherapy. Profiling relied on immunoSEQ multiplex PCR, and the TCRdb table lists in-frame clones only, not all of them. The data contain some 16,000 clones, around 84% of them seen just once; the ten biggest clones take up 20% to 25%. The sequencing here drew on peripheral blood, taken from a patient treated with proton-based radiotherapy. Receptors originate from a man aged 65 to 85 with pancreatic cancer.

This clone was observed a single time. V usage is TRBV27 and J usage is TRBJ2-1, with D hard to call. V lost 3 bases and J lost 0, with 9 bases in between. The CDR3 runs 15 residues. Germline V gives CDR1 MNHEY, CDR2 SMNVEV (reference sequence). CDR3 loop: CASSLWESSYNEQFF. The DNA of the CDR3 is TGTGCCAGCAGTTTGTGGGAAAGCTCCTACAATGAGCAGTTCTTC.

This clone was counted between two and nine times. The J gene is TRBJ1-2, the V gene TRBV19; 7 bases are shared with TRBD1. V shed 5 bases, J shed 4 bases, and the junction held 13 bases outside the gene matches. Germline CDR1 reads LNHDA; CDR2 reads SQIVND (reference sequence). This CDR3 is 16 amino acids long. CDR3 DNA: TGTGCCAGTAGTGCGTGGGACAGTTGGAACGTCTATGGCTACACCTTC. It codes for CASSAWDSWNVYGYTF.

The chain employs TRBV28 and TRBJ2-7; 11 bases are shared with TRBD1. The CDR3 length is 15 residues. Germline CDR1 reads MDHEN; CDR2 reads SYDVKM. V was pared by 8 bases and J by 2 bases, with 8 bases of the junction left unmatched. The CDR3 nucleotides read TGTGCCAGCCTTCCGGGACAGGGGGTTCCCTACGAGCAGTACTTC. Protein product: CASLPGQGVPYEQYF.

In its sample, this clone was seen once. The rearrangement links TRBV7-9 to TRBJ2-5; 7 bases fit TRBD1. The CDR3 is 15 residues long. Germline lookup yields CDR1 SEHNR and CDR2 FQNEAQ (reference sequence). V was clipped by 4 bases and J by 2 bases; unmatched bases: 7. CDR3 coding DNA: TGTGCCAGCAGCTCCAAAGGGACAGCACAAGAGACCCAGTACTTC. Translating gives CASSSKGTAQETQYF. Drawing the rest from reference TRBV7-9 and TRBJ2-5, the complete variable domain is DTGVSQNPRHKITKRGQNVTFRCDPISEHNRLYWYRQTLGQGPEFLTYFQNEAQLEKSRLLSDRFSAERPKGSFSTLEIQRTEQGDSAMYLCASSSKGTAQETQYFGPGTRLLVL.

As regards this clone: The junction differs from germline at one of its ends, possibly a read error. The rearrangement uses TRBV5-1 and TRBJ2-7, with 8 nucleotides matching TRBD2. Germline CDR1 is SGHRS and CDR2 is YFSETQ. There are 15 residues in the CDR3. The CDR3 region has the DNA TGTGCCAGCAGCCCCGGGGGGGGGCTACCCTACGAGCAGTACTTC. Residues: CASSPGGGLPYEQYF.

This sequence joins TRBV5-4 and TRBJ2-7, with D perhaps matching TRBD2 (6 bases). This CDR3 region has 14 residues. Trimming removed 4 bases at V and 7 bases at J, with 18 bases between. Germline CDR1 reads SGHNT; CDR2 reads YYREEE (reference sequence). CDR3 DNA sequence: TGTGCCAGCAGCCCCCGGGACTCATTGAGGGAGCAGTACTTC. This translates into CASSPRDSLREQYF.

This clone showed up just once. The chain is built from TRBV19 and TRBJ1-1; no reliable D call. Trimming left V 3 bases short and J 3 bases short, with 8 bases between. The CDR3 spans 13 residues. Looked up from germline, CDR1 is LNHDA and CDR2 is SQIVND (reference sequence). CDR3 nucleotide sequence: TGTGCCAGTAGTATGCAGAGGGACACTGAAGCTTTCTTT. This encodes CASSMQRDTEAFF.

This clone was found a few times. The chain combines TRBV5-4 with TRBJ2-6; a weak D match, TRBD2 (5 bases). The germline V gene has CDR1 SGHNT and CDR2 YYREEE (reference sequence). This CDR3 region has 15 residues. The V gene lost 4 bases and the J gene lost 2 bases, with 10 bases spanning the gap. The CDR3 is CASSPDGTGANVLTF. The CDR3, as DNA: TGTGCCAGCAGCCCCGACGGGACTGGGGCCAACGTCCTGACTTTC. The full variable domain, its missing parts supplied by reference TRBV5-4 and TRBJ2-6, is ETGVTQSPTHLIKTRGQQVTLRCSSQSGHNTVSWYQQALGQGPQFIFQYYREEENGRGNFPPRFSGLQFPNYSSELNVNALELDDSALYLCASSPDGTGANVLTFGAGSRLTVL.

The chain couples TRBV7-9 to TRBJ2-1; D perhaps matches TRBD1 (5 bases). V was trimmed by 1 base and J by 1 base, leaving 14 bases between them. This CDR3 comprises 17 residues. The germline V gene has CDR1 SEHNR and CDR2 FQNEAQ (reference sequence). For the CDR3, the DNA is TGTGCCAGCAGCTTAGGGGGCAGGGCATTGTCCTACAATGAGCAGTTCTTC. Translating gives CASSLGGRALSYNEQFF.

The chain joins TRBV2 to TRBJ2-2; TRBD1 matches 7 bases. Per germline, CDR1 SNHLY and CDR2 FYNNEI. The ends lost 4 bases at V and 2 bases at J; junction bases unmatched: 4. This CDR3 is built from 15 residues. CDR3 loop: CASSVQGRNTGELFF. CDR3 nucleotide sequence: TGTGCCAGCAGTGTACAGGGGAGAAACACCGGGGAGCTGTTTTTT.

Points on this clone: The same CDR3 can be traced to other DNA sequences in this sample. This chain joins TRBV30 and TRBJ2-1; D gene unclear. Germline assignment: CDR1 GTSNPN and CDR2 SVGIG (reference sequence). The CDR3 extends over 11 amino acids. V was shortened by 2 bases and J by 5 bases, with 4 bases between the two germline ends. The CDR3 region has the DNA TGTGCCTGGAGTCAAAACAATGAGCAGTTCTTC. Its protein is CAWSQNNEQFF.

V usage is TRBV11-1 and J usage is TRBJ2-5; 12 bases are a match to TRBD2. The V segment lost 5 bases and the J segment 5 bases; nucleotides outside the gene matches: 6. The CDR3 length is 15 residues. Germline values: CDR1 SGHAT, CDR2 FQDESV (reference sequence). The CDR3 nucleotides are TGTGCCAGCAGCGTAACTAGCGGGGGGAAGGAGACCCAGTACTTC. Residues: CASSVTSGGKETQYF. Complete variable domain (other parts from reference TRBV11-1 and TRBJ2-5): EAEVAQSPRYKITEKSQAVAFWCDPISGHATLYWYRQILGQGPELLVQFQDESVVDDSQLPKDRFSAERLKGVDSTLKIQPAELGDSAMYLCASSVTSGGKETQYFGPGTRLLVL.

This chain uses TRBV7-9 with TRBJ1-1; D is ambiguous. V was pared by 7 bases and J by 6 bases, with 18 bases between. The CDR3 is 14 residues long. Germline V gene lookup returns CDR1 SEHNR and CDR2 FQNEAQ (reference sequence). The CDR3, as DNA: TGTGCCAGCACCGATCCGGTTGGTGACGCTGAAGCTTTCTTT. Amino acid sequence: CASTDPVGDAEAFF.

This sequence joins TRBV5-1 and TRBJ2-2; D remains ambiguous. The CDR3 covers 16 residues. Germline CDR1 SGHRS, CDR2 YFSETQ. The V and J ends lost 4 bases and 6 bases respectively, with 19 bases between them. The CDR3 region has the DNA TGCGCCAGCAGCCCTGATTCAGGCTTATCGTCCGGGGAGCTGTTTTTT. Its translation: CASSPDSGLSSGELFF.

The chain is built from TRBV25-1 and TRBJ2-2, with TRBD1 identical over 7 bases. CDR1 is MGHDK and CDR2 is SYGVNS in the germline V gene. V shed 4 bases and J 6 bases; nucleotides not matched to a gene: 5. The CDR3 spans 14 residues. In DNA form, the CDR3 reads TGTGCCAGCAGTGGAGACAGGGTGCCCGGGGAGCTGTTTTTT. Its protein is CASSGDRVPGELFF.

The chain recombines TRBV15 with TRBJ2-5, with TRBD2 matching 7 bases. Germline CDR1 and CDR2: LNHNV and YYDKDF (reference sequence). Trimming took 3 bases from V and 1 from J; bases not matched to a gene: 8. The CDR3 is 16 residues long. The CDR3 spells CATSRGGAAVQETQYF. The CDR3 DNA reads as TGTGCCACCAGCAGGGGAGGGGCTGCTGTCCAAGAGACCCAGTACTTC. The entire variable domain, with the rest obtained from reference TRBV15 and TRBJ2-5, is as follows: DAMVIQNPRYQVTQFGKPVTLSCSQTLNHNVMYWYQQKSSQAPKLLFHYYDKDFNNEADTPDNFQSRRPNTSFCFLDIRSPGLGDTAMYLCATSRGGAAVQETQYFGPGTRLLVL.

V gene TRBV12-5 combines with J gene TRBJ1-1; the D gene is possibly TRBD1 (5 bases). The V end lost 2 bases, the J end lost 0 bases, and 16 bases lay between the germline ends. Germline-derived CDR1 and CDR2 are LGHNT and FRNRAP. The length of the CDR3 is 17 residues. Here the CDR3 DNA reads TGTGCTAGTGGTTTGAGGGTCGTTGGGGGGATGAACACTGAAGCTTTCTTT. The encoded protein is CASGLRVVGGMNTEAFF.

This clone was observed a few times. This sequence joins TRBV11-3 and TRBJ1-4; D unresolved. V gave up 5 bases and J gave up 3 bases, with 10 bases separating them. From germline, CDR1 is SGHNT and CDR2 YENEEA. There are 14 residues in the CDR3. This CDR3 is CASSPGRANEKLFF. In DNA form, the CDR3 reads TGTGCCAGCAGCCCTGGGAGGGCTAATGAAAAACTGTTTTTT. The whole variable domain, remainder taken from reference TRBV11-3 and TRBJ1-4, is EAGVVQSPRYKIIEKKQPVAFWCNPISGHNTLYWYLQNLGQGPELLIRYENEEAVDDSQLPKDRFSAERLKGVDSTLKIQPAELGDSAVYLCASSPGRANEKLFFGSGTQLSVL.

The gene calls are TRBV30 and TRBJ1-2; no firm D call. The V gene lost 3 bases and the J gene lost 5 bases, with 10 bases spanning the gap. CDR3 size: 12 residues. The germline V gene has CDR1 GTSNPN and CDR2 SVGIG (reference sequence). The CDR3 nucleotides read TGTGCCTGGAGCGCACTCCCATATGGCTACACCTTC. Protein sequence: CAWSALPYGYTF.

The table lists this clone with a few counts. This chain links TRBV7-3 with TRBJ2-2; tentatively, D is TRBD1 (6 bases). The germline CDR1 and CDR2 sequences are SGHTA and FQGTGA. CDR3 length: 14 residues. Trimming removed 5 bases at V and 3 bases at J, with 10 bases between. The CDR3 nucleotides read TGTGCCAGCAGCCGGGACACCGACACCGGGGAGCTGTTTTTT. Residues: CASSRDTDTGELFF.

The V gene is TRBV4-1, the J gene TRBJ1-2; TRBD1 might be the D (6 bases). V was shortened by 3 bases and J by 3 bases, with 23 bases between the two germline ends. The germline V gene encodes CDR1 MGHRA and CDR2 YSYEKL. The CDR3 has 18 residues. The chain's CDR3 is CASSQSTDRQALYYGYTF. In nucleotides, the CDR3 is TGCGCCAGCAGCCAGTCGACGGACAGACAAGCACTATACTATGGCTACACCTTC.

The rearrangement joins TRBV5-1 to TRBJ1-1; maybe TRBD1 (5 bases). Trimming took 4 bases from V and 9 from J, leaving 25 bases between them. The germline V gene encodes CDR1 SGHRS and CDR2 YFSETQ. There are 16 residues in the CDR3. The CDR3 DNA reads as TGCGCCAGCAGCCCCCCCGGGTTGGCAGGGCGAAATAAAGCTTTCTTT. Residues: CASSPPGLAGRNKAFF.

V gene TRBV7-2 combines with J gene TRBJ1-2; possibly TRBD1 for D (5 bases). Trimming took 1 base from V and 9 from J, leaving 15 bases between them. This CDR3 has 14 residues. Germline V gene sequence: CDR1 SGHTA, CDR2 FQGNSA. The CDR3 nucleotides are TGTGCCAGCAGCTTAGGAGGGACCGACGTGAGCTACACCTTC. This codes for CASSLGGTDVSYTF.

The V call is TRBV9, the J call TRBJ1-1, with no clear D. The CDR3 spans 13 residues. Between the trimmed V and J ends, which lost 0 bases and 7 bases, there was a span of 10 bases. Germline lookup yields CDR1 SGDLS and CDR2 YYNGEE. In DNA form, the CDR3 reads TGTGCCAGCAGCGTAGCGGGAGAGGGTGAAGCTTTCTTT. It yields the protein CASSVAGEGEAFF.

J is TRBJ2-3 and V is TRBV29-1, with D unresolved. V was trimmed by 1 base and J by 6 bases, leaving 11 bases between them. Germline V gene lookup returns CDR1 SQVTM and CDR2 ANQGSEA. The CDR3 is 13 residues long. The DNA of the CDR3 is TGCAGCGTTGAAGGCTCCGGGTTTGATACGCAGTATTTT. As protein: CSVEGSGFDTQYF.

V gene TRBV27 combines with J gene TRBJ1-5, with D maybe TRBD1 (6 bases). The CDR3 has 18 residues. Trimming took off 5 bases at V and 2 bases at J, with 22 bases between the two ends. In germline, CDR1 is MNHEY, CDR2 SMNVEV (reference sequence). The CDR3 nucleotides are TGTGCCAGCAGTCCATCCCATACAGGGATTACAGGCAATCAGCCCCAGCATTTT. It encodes CASSPSHTGITGNQPQHF.

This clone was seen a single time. The CDR3 here is CATRPILRGNTGELFF. CDR3 nucleotide sequence: TGTGCCACCAGACCCATCTTGCGGGGAAACACCGGGGAGCTGTTTTTT. This chain uses TRBV15 with TRBJ2-2, with D possibly being TRBD2 (6 bases). Trimming took 6 bases from V and 2 from J, leaving 16 bases between them. Germline V gives CDR1 LNHNV, CDR2 YYDKDF (reference sequence). The CDR3 is 16 amino acids.